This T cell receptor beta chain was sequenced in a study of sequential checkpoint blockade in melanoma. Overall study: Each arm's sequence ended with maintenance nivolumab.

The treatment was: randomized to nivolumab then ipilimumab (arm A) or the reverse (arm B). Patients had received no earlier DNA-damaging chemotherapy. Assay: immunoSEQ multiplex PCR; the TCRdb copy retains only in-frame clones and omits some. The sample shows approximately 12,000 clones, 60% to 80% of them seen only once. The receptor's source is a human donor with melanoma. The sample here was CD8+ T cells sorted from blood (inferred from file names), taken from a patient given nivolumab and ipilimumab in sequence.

CDR3 region: CASSQSGTGRAGELFF. The CDR3 DNA reads TGCGCCAGCAGCCAGTCCGGGACAGGGAGGGCCGGGGAGCTGTTTTTT. The gene calls are TRBV4-1 and TRBJ2-2; 9 nucleotides match TRBD1. This CDR3 has 16 residues. J gave up 6 bases and V 3 bases, and 8 bases lay outside the gene matches. CDR1 MGHRA and CDR2 YSYEKL come from the germline V gene.